These T cell receptor beta chains were read from a single sample in a study of beta chain features in type 1 diabetes. Data came from immunoSEQ multiplex PCR; TCRdb stores just in-frame clones and leaves some out. The profile shows roughly 150,000 clones, roughly 65% of them singletons. Specimen: naive CD4+ T cells from blood. The receptors stem from a man aged 30-40 years with type 1 diabetes. CDR3s include the opening cysteine and the closing phenylalanine or tryptophan. Each record gives: clone size, D gene, V gene, CDR3 length, J gene, CDR3 DNA, CDR3 protein. The D gene is left open where the match is weak. Clone size appears in some rows only: once, few, many, or a class for an expanded clone.

abundance: -; d_gene: TRBD2; v_gene: TRBV7-9; len: 18; j_gene: TRBJ2-1; CDR3nt: TGTGCCAGCAGCGACAACCGAGGGACTAGCGGCTCCTACAATGAGCAGTTCTTC; CDR3aa: CASSDNRGTSGSYNEQFF
abundance: few; d_gene: -; v_gene: TRBV10-3; len: 12; j_gene: TRBJ2-5; CDR3nt: TGTGCCATCAGTGAGCACCAAGAGACCCAGTACTTC; CDR3aa: CAISEHQETQYF
abundance: once; d_gene: -; v_gene: TRBV15; len: 19; j_gene: TRBJ2-7; CDR3nt: TGTGCCACCAGCAGAGATCTACTTCTCGGCGGGCCAAGGGCCTACGAGCAGTACTTC; CDR3aa: CATSRDLLLGGPRAYEQYF
abundance: few; d_gene: TRBD2; v_gene: TRBV30; len: 15; j_gene: TRBJ2-7; CDR3nt: TGTGCCTGGAGTTCCCGGGGGGGACTCTCCTACGAGCAGTACTTC; CDR3aa: CAWSSRGGLSYEQYF
abundance: -; d_gene: -; v_gene: TRBV7-9; len: 17; j_gene: TRBJ2-3; CDR3nt: TGTGCCAGCAGCTTATACGGCTGGCAAGAACCCACAGATACGCAGTATTTT; CDR3aa: CASSLYGWQEPTDTQYF
abundance: -; d_gene: -; v_gene: TRBV28; len: 14; j_gene: TRBJ2-3; CDR3nt: TGTGCCAGCAGTTTCCGGCTGCGTACAGATACGCAGTATTTT; CDR3aa: CASSFRLRTDTQYF
abundance: -; d_gene: TRBD2; v_gene: TRBV5-1; len: 17; j_gene: TRBJ2-3; CDR3nt: TGCGCCAGCAGCTTGACGGGACTATCGCCTAGCACAGATACGCAGTATTTT; CDR3aa: CASSLTGLSPSTDTQYF
abundance: -; d_gene: TRBD2; v_gene: TRBV9; len: 18; j_gene: TRBJ2-3; CDR3nt: TGTGCCAGCAGCGTACCCACTAGCGGGGGGGATAGCACAGATACGCAGTATTTT; CDR3aa: CASSVPTSGGDSTDTQYF
abundance: -; d_gene: -; v_gene: TRBV4-3; len: 12; j_gene: TRBJ2-3; CDR3nt: TGCGCCAGCAGTTCTGGGGCAGATACGCAGTATTTT; CDR3aa: CASSSGADTQYF
abundance: few; d_gene: TRBD1; v_gene: TRBV7-9; len: 15; j_gene: TRBJ1-4; CDR3nt: TGTGCCAGCAGCTTAGCCGGGACAGTTAATGAAAAACTGTTTTTT; CDR3aa: CASSLAGTVNEKLFF
abundance: -; d_gene: -; v_gene: TRBV27; len: 17; j_gene: TRBJ2-5; CDR3nt: TGTGCCAGCAGTACCCGGCTGCCCGTGACAGCCCGGGAGACCCAGTACTTC; CDR3aa: CASSTRLPVTARETQYF